The sequence of this T cell receptor beta chain was determined in a study of T cell responses to AZD1222 COVID-19 vaccine. Study outcomes and limitations: Clonal diversity may have been underestimated in mostly white British donors.

About this clone: The antigen is undetermined.

Generated by immunoSEQ multiplex PCR, the TCRdb table keeps only in-frame clones and is missing some. The table lists approximately 190,000 clones, approximately 95% of them singletons. Germline values: CDR1 SGHAT, CDR2 FQNNGV. V was pared by 6 bases and J by 0 bases, with 18 bases between. CDR3 length: 17 residues. The genes are TRBV11-2 and TRBJ2-1; D is perhaps TRBD1 or TRBD2 (5 bases each). Sequences were derived from peripheral blood, sampled 28 days after the second AZD1222 dose. The sequence was obtained from an adult who received the AZD1222 COVID-19 vaccine. The chain's CDR3 is CASRSPPRGLSYNEQFF. CDR3 nucleotide sequence: TGTGCCAGCAGATCCCCGCCGAGGGGCCTCTCCTACAATGAGCAGTTCTTC.